These 27 T cell receptor beta chains share one sample of origin, sequenced in a study of T cell responses to AZD1222 COVID-19 vaccine. Sequenced by immunoSEQ multiplex PCR; TCRdb stores in-frame clones only, minus some. The profile shows around 83,000 clones, 86% of them singletons. Sequenced material: peripheral blood, taken on day 0 of AZD1222 vaccination. The receptor set was obtained from an adult in good health.

The chain employs TRBV10-1 and TRBJ1-2; D unclear. This CDR3 region has 17 residues. CDR1 is WNHNN and CDR2 is SYGVQD in the germline V gene (reference sequence). The germline V and J ends were trimmed by 10 bases and 3 bases, with 27 bases remaining between them. The CDR3 protein is CANTLPIREETYYGYTF. The CDR3 bases are TGCGCCAACACCCTCCCTATCCGGGAGGAAACATACTATGGCTACACCTTC.

This sequence joins TRBV5-4 and TRBJ1-1; 9 bases match TRBD1. Germline values: CDR1 SGHNT, CDR2 YYREEE (reference sequence). With 4 bases clipped from V and 4 bases from J, the junction kept 2 bases outside the gene matches. The CDR3 is made up of 13 amino acids. CDR3 in DNA: TGTGCCAGCAGCCGACAGGGGGTCACTGAAGCTTTCTTT. As protein: CASSRQGVTEAFF.

The chain joins TRBV7-2 to TRBJ2-7; 8 bases line up with TRBD2. Germline CDR1 and CDR2: SGHTA and FQGNSA. This CDR3 has 14 amino acids. V trimming: 0 bases; J trimming: 2 bases; junction bases outside the gene matches: 0. The chain's CDR3 is CASSLARGAYEQYF. CDR3 in DNA: TGTGCCAGCAGCTTAGCGCGGGGGGCCTACGAGCAGTACTTC.

The chain recombines TRBV14 with TRBJ2-4; 8 bases align to TRBD2. Looked up from germline, CDR1 is SGHDN and CDR2 is FVKESK. The CDR3 has 19 amino acids. With V trimmed by 0 bases and J by 3 bases, 13 bases remained unmatched. The CDR3: CASSQDFRGGRRGKNIQYF. The DNA of the CDR3 is TGTGCCAGCAGCCAAGATTTTCGGGGGGGCCGGAGAGGCAAAAACATTCAGTACTTC.

The gene calls are TRBV2 and TRBJ2-1, with 8 bases identical to TRBD2. The CDR3 consists of 16 residues. Trimming cost V 6 bases and J 5 bases; bases outside gene matches: 12. Looked up from germline, CDR1 is SNHLY and CDR2 is FYNNEI. The CDR3 coding sequence is TGTGCCAGCAGGGACCCCGGGGGGGGGAAAGACAATGAGCAGTTCTTC. Its translation is CASRDPGGGKDNEQFF. The full variable domain, in which reference TRBV2 and TRBJ2-1 provide the parts outside the CDR3, is EPEVTQTPSHQVTQMGQEVILRCVPISNHLYFYWYRQILGQKVEFLVSFYNNEISEKSEIFDDQFSVERPDGSNFTLKIRSTKLEDSAMYFCASRDPGGGKDNEQFFGPGTRLTVL.

This clone was seen a single time. CDR3 loop: CASSRLTEETQYF. CDR3 nucleotide sequence: TGTGCCAGCAGTCGCCTGACCGAAGAGACCCAGTACTTC. The chain combines TRBV6-2 or TRBV6-3 with TRBJ2-5, with D uncertain. Trimming took 5 bases from V and 3 from J, leaving 10 bases between them. CDR1 is MNHEY, CDR2 SVGEGT, per germline. This CDR3 has 13 residues.

Only one count was recorded for this clone. The chain uses TRBV19 and TRBJ1-1; the D is unclear. CDR1 is LNHDA and CDR2 is SQIVND in the germline V gene (reference sequence). Trimming removed 5 bases at V and 6 bases at J, with 13 bases between. The CDR3 sequence is 13 residues long. The CDR3 protein is CASSPGIDAEAFF. In DNA, the CDR3 is TGTGCCAGTAGTCCCGGGATAGACGCTGAAGCTTTCTTT. Based on the CDR3 plus reference TRBV19 and TRBJ1-1, the full variable domain is DGGITQSPKYLFRKEGQNVTLSCEQNLNHDAMYWYRQDPGQGLRLIYYSQIVNDFQKGDIAEGYSVSREKKESFPLTVTSAQKNPTAFYLCASSPGIDAEAFFGQGTRLTVV.

V gene TRBV27 combines with J gene TRBJ1-1; D gene uncertain. V dropped 2 bases and J dropped 0 bases, with 7 bases sitting between them. Germline assignment: CDR1 MNHEY and CDR2 SMNVEV (reference sequence). The CDR3 has 14 residues. The CDR3 sequence is CASSLMDLNTEAFF. CDR3 nucleotides: TGTGCCAGCAGTTTAATGGATTTGAACACTGAAGCTTTCTTT.

The chain recombines TRBV12-5 with TRBJ2-2; the match to TRBD1 covers 11 bases. Germline trimming cut 6 bases from V and 4 bases from J; bases unmatched to any gene: 4. The CDR3 extends over 15 amino acids. Germline CDR1 reads LGHNT; CDR2 reads FRNRAP. The CDR3: CASGTGQGGTGELFF. CDR3 in DNA: TGTGCTAGTGGAACGGGACAGGGGGGCACCGGGGAGCTGTTTTTT.

V is TRBV5-1 and J is TRBJ2-1; TRBD1 matches at 8 bases. CDR1 is SGHRS and CDR2 is YFSETQ in the germline V gene. The junction had 14 bases not matched to a gene; V was cut back by 3 bases and J by 0 bases. CDR3 length: 19 amino acids. DNA for the CDR3: TGCGCCAGCAGCTCCACCCGCAGCGGAGGACAGGGCTCCTACAATGAGCAGTTCTTC. Translated: CASSSTRSGGQGSYNEQFF.

The chain uses TRBV28 and TRBJ1-2, with D maybe TRBD1 (6 bases). CDR3 size: 15 residues. Germline V CDR1 and CDR2: MDHEN, SYDVKM. V was trimmed by 6 bases and J by 4 bases, leaving 18 bases between them. CDR3 amino acids: CASSLTYRDGYGYTF. CDR3 nucleotides: TGTGCCAGCAGCTTAACTTACAGGGATGGCTATGGCTACACCTTC.

This clone was seen only a few times. The V and J genes are TRBV19 and TRBJ1-1; a weak D match, TRBD1 (5 bases). The CDR3 length is 12 residues. V gave up 6 bases and J gave up 5 bases, with 10 bases separating them. CDR1 is LNHDA and CDR2 is SQIVND in the germline V gene (reference sequence). The CDR3 sequence: CASSQGYTEAFF. Here the CDR3 DNA reads TGTGCCAGTAGCCAGGGTTATACTGAAGCTTTCTTT.

The V call is TRBV7-9, the J call TRBJ1-1; D is undetermined. The CDR3 runs to 15 residues. The germline gives CDR1 SEHNR, CDR2 FQNEAQ (reference sequence). With 3 bases removed from V and 0 bases from J, the gap between germline ends came to 11 bases. The CDR3 is CASSFSTLMNTEAFF. CDR3 nucleotide sequence: TGTGCCAGCAGCTTCAGCACCTTAATGAACACTGAAGCTTTCTTT.

The CDR3 coding sequence is TGTGCCAGCAGTTACGATCCTGGGGCCAACGTCCTGACTTTC. Its protein is CASSYDPGANVLTF. The chain recombines TRBV6-6 with TRBJ2-6; no clear D. V lost 2 bases, J lost 2 bases, and 4 bases lay in between. Germline CDR1 MNHNY, CDR2 SVGAGI (reference sequence). The CDR3 runs 14 residues.

This clone has a single count. This chain uses TRBV27 with TRBJ2-3; D is unresolved. V was clipped by 5 bases and J by 2 bases, with 8 bases between them. CDR1 is MNHEY, CDR2 SMNVEV, per germline (reference sequence). The CDR3 is 13 amino acids. CDR3 sequence reads: CASSKRSTDTQYF. The DNA for the CDR3 is TGTGCCAGCAGTAAAAGGTCCACAGATACGCAGTATTTT.

V is TRBV2 and J is TRBJ1-1; D is undetermined. The V and J ends lost 4 bases and 5 bases respectively, with 8 bases between them. Germline lookup yields CDR1 SNHLY and CDR2 FYNNEI. CDR3 length: 12 residues. The CDR3 loop reads CASSVAETEAFF. CDR3 bases: TGTGCCAGCAGTGTAGCAGAAACTGAAGCTTTCTTT.

V usage is TRBV5-1 and J usage is TRBJ2-5; 7 bases fit TRBD2. The CDR3 is 13 amino acids. V trimming: 6 bases; J trimming: 4 bases; junction bases outside the gene matches: 6. Germline CDR1 is SGHRS and CDR2 is YFSETQ. The CDR3 region has the DNA TGCGCCAGCAAGTTGTGGGGGGGAGAGACCCAGTACTTC. Translated, it gives CASKLWGGETQYF. The full variable domain, in which reference TRBV5-1 and TRBJ2-5 provide the parts outside the CDR3, is KAGVTQTPRYLIKTRGQQVTLSCSPISGHRSVSWYQQTPGQGLQFLFEYFSETQRNKGNFPGRFSGRQFSNSRSEMNVSTLELGDSALYLCASKLWGGETQYFGPGTRLLVL.

The chain couples TRBV10-3 to TRBJ1-1; no clear D. The CDR3 is 12 residues long. V was pared by 11 bases and J by 1 base, with 11 bases between. CDR1 and CDR2 from the germline V gene are ENHRY and SYGVKD. CDR3 sequence: CAPTSGNTEAFF. The CDR3, as DNA: TGTGCCCCCACCTCAGGGAACACTGAAGCTTTCTTT.

The chain joins TRBV27 to TRBJ2-7, with D possibly called TRBD1 or TRBD2 (5 bases each). V was cut by 8 bases and J by 6 bases, with 23 bases left in between. CDR1 and CDR2 from the germline V gene are MNHEY and SMNVEV (reference sequence). CDR3 length: 15 amino acids. This chain's CDR3 is CASLTPGDPLREQYF. The CDR3 nucleotides are TGTGCCAGCCTTACCCCTGGGGACCCACTCCGCGAGCAGTACTTC.

This chain links TRBV19 with TRBJ1-4, with D perhaps matching TRBD1 (5 bases). V was cut by 11 bases and J by 4 bases, with 14 bases left in between. CDR1 is LNHDA and CDR2 is SQIVND in the germline V gene (reference sequence). The CDR3 has 13 residues. CDR3 DNA: TGTGCCTCGAAGGGGCGGGATAATGAAAAACTGTTTTTT. This translates into CASKGRDNEKLFF.

This chain links TRBV6-4 with TRBJ1-2; D call uncertain. Germline-derived CDR1 and CDR2 are MRHNA and SNTAGT. The CDR3 length is 15 residues. Trimming took 8 bases from V and 1 from J, leaving 17 bases between them. The CDR3 sequence is CASSLEGGDNYGYTF. The DNA for the CDR3 is TGTGCCAGCTCCTTGGAAGGTGGGGATAACTATGGCTACACCTTC.

The J gene is TRBJ2-2, the V gene TRBV7-3; 8 nucleotides align to TRBD2. CDR1 SGHTA and CDR2 FQGTGA come from the germline V gene. This CDR3 has 17 amino acids. V was pared by 0 bases and J by 4 bases, with 7 bases of the junction left unmatched. CDR3 in amino acids: CASSLTHREGPTGELFF. CDR3 in DNA: TGTGCCAGCAGCTTAACGCACCGGGAGGGCCCCACCGGGGAGCTGTTTTTT.

In regard to this clone: At one end, the junction sequence differs from germline, possibly due to a read error. The CDR3: CASTEYPSDNTYEQYF. DNA of the CDR3: TGTGCCAGCACTGAATACCCTAGCGACAATACCTACGAGCAGTACTTC. The genes are TRBV2 and TRBJ2-7; perhaps TRBD2 as D (6 bases). The CDR3 extends over 16 amino acids. The germline CDR1 and CDR2 sequences are SNHLY and FYNNEI.

This chain uses TRBV4-1 with TRBJ2-5, with 10 positions matching TRBD1. The CDR3 spans 17 residues. The V segment lost 1 base and the J segment 2 bases; nucleotides outside the gene matches: 7. Germline assignment: CDR1 MGHRA and CDR2 YSYEKL. The CDR3 coding sequence is TGCGCCAGCAGCCAAGTATGGGGGACAGGGGTTCAAGAGACCCAGTACTTC. This gives the protein CASSQVWGTGVQETQYF.

In this sample, this clone turned up a few times. The V call is TRBV28, the J call TRBJ2-1, with D tentatively TRBD2 (6 bases). The V gene's germline CDR1 is MDHEN and CDR2 SYDVKM. This CDR3 spans 15 amino acids. The V end was cut by 3 bases, the J end by 0 bases, with 9 bases between. Written as DNA, the CDR3 is TGTGCCAGCAGTTTGGAGGGTTTCTCCTACAATGAGCAGTTCTTC. Protein: CASSLEGFSYNEQFF.

This chain joins TRBV25-1 and TRBJ2-1; possible D gene TRBD2, 6 bases. The CDR3 runs 15 residues. Deletions cut 6 bases from V and 3 bases from J, with 15 bases between. Looked up from germline, CDR1 is MGHDK and CDR2 is SYGVNS. The CDR3 spells CASRKKGLHYNEQFF. The DNA of the CDR3 is TGTGCCAGCAGGAAAAAGGGACTCCACTACAATGAGCAGTTCTTC. The full variable domain, with the rest looked up from reference TRBV25-1 and TRBJ2-1, is EADIYQTPRYLVIGTGKKITLECSQTMGHDKMYWYQQDPGMELHLIHYSYGVNSTEKGDLSSESTVSRIRTEHFPLTLESARPSHTSQYLCASRKKGLHYNEQFFGPGTRLTVL.

The rearrangement uses TRBV5-5 and TRBJ2-3; the D is unclear. The CDR3 contains 14 residues. Between the trimmed V and J ends, which lost 5 bases and 0 bases, there was a span of 10 bases. Germline values: CDR1 SGHKS, CDR2 YYEKEE (reference sequence). This chain's CDR3 is CASRERVSTDTQYF. The CDR3 DNA follows: TGTGCCAGCAGAGAACGGGTTAGCACAGATACGCAGTATTTT.